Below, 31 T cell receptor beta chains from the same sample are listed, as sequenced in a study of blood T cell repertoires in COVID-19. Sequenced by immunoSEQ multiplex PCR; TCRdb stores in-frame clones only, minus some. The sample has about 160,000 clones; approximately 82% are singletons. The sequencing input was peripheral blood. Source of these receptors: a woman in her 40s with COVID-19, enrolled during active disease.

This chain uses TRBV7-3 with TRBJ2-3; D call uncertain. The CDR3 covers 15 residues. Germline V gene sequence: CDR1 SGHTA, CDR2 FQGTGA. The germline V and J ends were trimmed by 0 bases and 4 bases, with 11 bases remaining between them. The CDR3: CASSLTQNPSDTQYF. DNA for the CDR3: TGTGCCAGCAGCTTAACCCAGAACCCATCAGATACGCAGTATTTT.

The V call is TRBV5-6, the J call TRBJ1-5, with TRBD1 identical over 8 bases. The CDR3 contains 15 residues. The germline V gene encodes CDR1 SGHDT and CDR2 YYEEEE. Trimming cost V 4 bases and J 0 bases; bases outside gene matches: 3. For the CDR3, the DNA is TGTGCCAGCAGCCGAGGACAGGGTAGCAATCAGCCCCAGCATTTT. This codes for CASSRGQGSNQPQHF.

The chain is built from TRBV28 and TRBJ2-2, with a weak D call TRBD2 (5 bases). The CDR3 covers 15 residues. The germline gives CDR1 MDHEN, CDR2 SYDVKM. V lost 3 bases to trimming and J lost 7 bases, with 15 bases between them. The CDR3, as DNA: TGTGCCAGCAGTTTCGTGGGAGACTGGGGCGGGGAGCTGTTTTTT. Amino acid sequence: CASSFVGDWGGELFF.

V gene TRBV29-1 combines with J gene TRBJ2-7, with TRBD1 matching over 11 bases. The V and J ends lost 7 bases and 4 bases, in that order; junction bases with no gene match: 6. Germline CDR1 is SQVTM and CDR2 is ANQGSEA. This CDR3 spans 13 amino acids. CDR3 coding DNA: TGCAGCGCCATGGGACAGGGGGAGTACGAGCAGTACTTC. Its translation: CSAMGQGEYEQYF.

DNA of the CDR3: TGTGCCAGCAGCCAAAGCGGGGAGGAGACCCAGTACTTC. Protein sequence: CASSQSGEETQYF. The J gene is TRBJ2-5, the V gene TRBV4-2, with TRBD2 matching 7 bases. The CDR3 is 13 amino acids. J lost 5 bases, V lost 2 bases, and 2 bases had no gene match. The germline V gene encodes CDR1 LGHNA and CDR2 YNFKEQ.

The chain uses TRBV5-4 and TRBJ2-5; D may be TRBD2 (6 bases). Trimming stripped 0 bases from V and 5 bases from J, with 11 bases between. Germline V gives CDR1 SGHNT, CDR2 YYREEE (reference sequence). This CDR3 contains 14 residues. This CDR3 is CASSLGGVRETQYF. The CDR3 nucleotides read TGTGCCAGCAGCTTGGGCGGGGTACGCGAGACCCAGTACTTC.

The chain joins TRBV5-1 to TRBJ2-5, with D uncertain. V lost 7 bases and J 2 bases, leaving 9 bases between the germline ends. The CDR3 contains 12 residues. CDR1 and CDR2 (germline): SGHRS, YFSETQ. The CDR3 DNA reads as TGCGCCAGCGCCACAGAGCAAGAGACCCAGTACTTC. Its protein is CASATEQETQYF.

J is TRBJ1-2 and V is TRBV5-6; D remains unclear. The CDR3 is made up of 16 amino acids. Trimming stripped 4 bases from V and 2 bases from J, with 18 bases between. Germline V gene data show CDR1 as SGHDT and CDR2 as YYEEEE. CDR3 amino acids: CASSPVEVLRNYGYTF. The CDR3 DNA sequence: TGTGCCAGCAGCCCGGTGGAGGTATTGAGGAACTATGGCTACACCTTC.

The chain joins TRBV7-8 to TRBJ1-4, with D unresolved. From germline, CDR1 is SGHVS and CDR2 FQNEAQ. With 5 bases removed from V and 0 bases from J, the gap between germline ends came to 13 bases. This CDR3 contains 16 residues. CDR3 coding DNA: TGTGCCAGCAGCCGTTACAGAATCGCAACTAATGAAAAACTGTTTTTT. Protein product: CASSRYRIATNEKLFF.

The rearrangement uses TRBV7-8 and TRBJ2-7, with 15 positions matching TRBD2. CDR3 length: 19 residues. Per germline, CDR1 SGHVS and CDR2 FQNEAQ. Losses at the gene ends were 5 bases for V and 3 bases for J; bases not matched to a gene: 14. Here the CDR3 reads CASSTIPGLAGGSRYEQYF. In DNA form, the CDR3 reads TGTGCCAGCAGCACGATCCCGGGACTAGCGGGAGGAAGCCGCTACGAGCAGTACTTC.

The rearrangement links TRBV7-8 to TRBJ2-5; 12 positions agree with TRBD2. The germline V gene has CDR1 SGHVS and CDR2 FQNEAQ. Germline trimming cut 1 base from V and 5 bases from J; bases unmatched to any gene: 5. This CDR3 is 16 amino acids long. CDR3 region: CASSLGLAGDFETQYF. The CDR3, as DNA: TGTGCCAGCAGCTTAGGACTAGCGGGAGACTTTGAGACCCAGTACTTC.

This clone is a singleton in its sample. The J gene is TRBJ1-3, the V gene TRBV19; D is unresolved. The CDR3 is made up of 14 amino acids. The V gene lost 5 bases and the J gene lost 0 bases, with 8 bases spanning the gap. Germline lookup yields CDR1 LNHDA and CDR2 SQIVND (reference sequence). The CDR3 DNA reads TGTGCCAGTAGTGTACAGAGCTCTGGAAACACCATATATTTT. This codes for CASSVQSSGNTIYF.

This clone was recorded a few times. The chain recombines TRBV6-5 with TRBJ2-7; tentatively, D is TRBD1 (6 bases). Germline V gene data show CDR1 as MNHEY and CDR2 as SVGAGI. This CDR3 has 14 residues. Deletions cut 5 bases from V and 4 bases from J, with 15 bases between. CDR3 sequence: CASSNRDKPYEQYV. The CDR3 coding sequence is TGTGCCAGCAGTAACCGGGACAAGCCTTACGAGCAGTACGTC.

CDR3 sequence (DNA): TGTGCCAGCAGTTTGGAGGACAGGGCCATAGGCTATGGCTACACCTTC. Its protein product is CASSLEDRAIGYGYTF. The genes are TRBV28 and TRBJ1-2; TRBD1 matches 8 bases. The length of the CDR3 is 16 residues. The germline gives CDR1 MDHEN, CDR2 SYDVKM. V shed 3 bases, J shed 4 bases, and the junction held 10 bases outside the gene matches.

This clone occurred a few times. CDR3 DNA sequence: TGTGCCAGCAGTGAAGTTCAGGATACGCAGTATTTT. Its protein product is CASSEVQDTQYF. The rearrangement joins TRBV6-1 to TRBJ2-3; no clear D. The CDR3 consists of 12 residues. V dropped 1 base and J dropped 6 bases, with 5 bases sitting between them. Germline V gives CDR1 MNHNS, CDR2 SASEGT.

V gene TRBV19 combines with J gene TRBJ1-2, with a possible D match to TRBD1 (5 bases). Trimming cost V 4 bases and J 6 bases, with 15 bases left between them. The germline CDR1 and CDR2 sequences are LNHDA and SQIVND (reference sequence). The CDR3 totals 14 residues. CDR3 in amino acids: CASSTLGGENGYTF. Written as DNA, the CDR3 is TGTGCCAGTAGTACCCTCGGGGGGGAAAATGGCTACACCTTC.

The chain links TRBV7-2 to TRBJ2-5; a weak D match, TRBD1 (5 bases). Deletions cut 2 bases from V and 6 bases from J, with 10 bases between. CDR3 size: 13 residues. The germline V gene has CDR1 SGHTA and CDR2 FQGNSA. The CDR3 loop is CASSLSREKTQYF. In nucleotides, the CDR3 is TGTGCCAGCAGCTTAAGCAGGGAAAAGACCCAGTACTTC.

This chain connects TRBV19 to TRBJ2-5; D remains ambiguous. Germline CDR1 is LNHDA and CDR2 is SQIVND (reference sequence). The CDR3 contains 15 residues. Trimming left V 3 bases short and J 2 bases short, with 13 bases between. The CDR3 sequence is CASSIGLTAQETQYF. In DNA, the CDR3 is TGTGCCAGTAGTATCGGGTTGACGGCGCAAGAGACCCAGTACTTC.

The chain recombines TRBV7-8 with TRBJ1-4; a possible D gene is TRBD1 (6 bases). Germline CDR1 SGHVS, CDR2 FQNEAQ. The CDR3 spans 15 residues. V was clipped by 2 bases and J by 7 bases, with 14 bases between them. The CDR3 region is CASSLQGRGIEKLFF. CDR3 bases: TGTGCCAGCAGCTTACAGGGGAGAGGAATTGAAAAACTGTTTTTT. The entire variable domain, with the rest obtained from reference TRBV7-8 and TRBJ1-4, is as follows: GAGVSQSPRYKVAKRGQDVALRCDPISGHVSLFWYQQALGQGPEFLTYFQNEAQLDKSGLPSDRFFAERPEGSVSTLKIQRTQQEDSAVYLCASSLQGRGIEKLFFGSGTQLSVL.

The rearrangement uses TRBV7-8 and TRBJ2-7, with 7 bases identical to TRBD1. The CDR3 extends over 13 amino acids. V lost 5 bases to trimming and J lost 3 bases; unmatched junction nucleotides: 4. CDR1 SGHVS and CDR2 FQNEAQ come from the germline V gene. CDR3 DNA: TGTGCCAGCAGCCAGGGACAGAGCTACGAGCAGTACTTC. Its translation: CASSQGQSYEQYF.

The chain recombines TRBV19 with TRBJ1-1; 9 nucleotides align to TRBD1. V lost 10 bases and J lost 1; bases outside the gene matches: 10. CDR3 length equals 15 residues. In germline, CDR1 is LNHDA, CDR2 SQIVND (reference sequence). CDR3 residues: CATLQGANKNTEAFF. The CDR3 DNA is TGTGCCACCTTACAGGGGGCAAACAAGAACACTGAAGCTTTCTTT.

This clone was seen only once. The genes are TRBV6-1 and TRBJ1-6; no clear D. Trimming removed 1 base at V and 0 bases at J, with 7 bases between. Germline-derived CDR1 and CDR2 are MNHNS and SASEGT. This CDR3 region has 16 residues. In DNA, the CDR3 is TGTGCCAGCAGTGAAGTTGCGAGCTCCTATAATTCACCCCTCCACTTT. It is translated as CASSEVASSYNSPLHF.

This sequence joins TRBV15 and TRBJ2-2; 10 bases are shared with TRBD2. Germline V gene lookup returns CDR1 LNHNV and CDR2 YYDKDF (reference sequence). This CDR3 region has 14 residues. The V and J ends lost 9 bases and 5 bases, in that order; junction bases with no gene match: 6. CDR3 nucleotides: TGTGCCACAAAGACTAGCGGGCCTACCGGGGAGCTGTTTTTT. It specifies CATKTSGPTGELFF.

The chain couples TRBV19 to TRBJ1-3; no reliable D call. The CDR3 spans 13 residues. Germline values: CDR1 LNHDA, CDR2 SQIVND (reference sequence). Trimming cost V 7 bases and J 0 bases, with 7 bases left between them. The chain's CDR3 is CASTLYSGNTIYF. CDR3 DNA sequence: TGTGCCAGTACCCTATACTCTGGAAACACCATATATTTT.

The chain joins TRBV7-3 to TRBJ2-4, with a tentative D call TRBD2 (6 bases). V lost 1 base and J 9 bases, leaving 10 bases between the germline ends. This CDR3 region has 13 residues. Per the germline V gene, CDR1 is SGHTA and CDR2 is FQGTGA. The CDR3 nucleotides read TGTGCCAGCAGCTTAATGGGGGGAGGCATTCAGTACTTC. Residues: CASSLMGGGIQYF.

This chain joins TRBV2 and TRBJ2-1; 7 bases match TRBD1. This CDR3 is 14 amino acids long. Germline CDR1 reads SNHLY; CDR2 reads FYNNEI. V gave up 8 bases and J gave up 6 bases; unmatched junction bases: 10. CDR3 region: CASRPGTASNEQFF. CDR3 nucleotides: TGTGCCAGCCGACCCGGGACAGCAAGCAATGAGCAGTTCTTC. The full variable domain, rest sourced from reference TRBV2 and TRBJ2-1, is EPEVTQTPSHQVTQMGQEVILRCVPISNHLYFYWYRQILGQKVEFLVSFYNNEISEKSEIFDDQFSVERPDGSNFTLKIRSTKLEDSAMYFCASRPGTASNEQFFGPGTRLTVL.

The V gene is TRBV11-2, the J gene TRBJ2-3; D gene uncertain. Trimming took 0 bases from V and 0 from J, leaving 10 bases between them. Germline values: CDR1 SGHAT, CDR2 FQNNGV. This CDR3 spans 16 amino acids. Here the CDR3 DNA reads TGTGCCAGCAGCTTAGATCCAGGCTCTAGCACAGATACGCAGTATTTT. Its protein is CASSLDPGSSTDTQYF.

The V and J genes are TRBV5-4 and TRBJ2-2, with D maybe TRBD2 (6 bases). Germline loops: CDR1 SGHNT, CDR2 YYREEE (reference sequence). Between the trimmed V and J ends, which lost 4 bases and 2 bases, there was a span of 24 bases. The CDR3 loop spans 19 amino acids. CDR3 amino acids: CASSPWRGSGLLNTGELFF. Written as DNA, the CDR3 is TGTGCCAGCAGCCCTTGGCGGGGTAGCGGCCTACTCAACACCGGGGAGCTGTTTTTT.

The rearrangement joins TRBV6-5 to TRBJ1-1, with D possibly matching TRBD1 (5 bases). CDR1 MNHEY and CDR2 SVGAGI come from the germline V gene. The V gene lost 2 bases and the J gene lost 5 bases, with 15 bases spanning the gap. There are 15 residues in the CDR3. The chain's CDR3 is CASSYLRGGGTEAFF. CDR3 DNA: TGTGCCAGCAGTTACCTCCGCGGGGGGGGAACTGAAGCTTTCTTT.

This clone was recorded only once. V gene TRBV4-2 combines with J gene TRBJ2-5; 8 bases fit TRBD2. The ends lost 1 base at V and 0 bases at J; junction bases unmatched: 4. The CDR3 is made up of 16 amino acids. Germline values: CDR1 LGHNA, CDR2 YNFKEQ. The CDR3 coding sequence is TGTGCCAGCAGCCAAGCTCCGGGAGGGAACCAAGAGACCCAGTACTTC. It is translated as CASSQAPGGNQETQYF.

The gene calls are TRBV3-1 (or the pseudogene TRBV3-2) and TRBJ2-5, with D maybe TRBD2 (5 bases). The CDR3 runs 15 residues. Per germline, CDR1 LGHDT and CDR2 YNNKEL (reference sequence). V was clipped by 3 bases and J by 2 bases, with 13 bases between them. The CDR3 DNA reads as TGTGCCAGCAGCCAGTCTAGCATCGGGCAAGAGACCCAGTACTTC. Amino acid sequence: CASSQSSIGQETQYF.